This TCR beta chain emerged from a study of cytomegalovirus exposure and HLA in healthy donors. Trimming stripped 5 bases from V and 11 bases from J, with 16 bases between. This CDR3 spans 13 amino acids. Germline V gene data show CDR1 as MNHNY and CDR2 as SVGAGI (reference sequence). Assay used: immunoSEQ multiplex PCR; TCRdb lists only in-frame clones, some missing. The sample records about 130,000 clones, 85% to 90% being singletons. It was the 120-subject validation cohort, separate from the roughly 700-subject first cohort, to which the donors belonged. This chain links TRBV6-6 with TRBJ1-5; D possibly corresponds to TRBD1 (5 bases). What was sequenced was PBMCs. This clonotype originated in a woman in her 30s in good health and CMV-seropositive. The CDR3 here is CASSTIRGEAQHF. CDR3 nucleotide sequence: TGTGCCAGCAGTACCATACGGGGGGAGGCCCAGCATTTT.